This TCR beta chain stems from a study of STAT5B mutations in CD4+ large granular lymphocyte leukemia. Germline lookup yields CDR1 GTSNPN and CDR2 SVGIG (reference sequence). V was pared by 1 base and J by 5 bases, with 2 bases of the junction left unmatched. The CDR3 runs to 13 residues. Per the original methods: Productive clonotypes were detectable down to 2.59 x 10-5 frequency. Measured with immunoSEQ multiplex PCR; TCRdb has only the in-frame clones, and not every one. V and J calls and clone size come straight from that table; D and trimming were deduced from the DNA. Of some 40,000 clones listed, roughly 80% are singletons. Study-wide results and limits: Compared with healthy controls (2/35), patient top clones favored TRBV06 (8/27). Patient CD4-sorted repertoires stayed more clonal than healthy ones after leukemic-clone removal. Main leukemic clonotypes were patient-specific, but 25% appeared at low frequency elsewhere.

This clone was seen a handful of times. The antigen remains undetermined. What was sequenced was CD4+ T cells from blood buffy coats. The chain uses TRBV30 and TRBJ1-5, with TRBD1 matching 7 bases. The TCR comes from a human donor in good health. This CDR3 is CAWSGGGDQPQHF. The CDR3 region has the DNA TGTGCCTGGAGTGGAGGGGGCGATCAGCCCCAGCATTTT.